This TCR beta chain was documented in a study of T cell responses to AZD1222 COVID-19 vaccine (dated by TCRdb to the early 2020s). For context, the study as a whole: Because spike-specific TCR depth and breadth did not differ between the two schedules, AZD1222 recipients who got a second dose at roughly 4 weeks were pooled with those who got a second dose at roughly 12 weeks. A total of over 230 trial participants underwent TCR sequencing, of whom some 210 received two doses of AZD1222 and about 25 received two doses of the MenACWY control vaccine. Enrollment into the trials was organized by age into subgroups of 18-55, 56-69 and 70-plus years, and those subgroups contained roughly 150, 30 and 60 TCR-sequenced participants, respectively. General study outcomes and caveats: Most participants were white British and females outnumbered males, and the authors suggested that clonal diversity may have been underestimated. Because no samples from the day 14 peak response were available, repertoires could be characterized only after the peak T cell response. Spike-specific TCR breadth and depth rose significantly after two AZD1222 doses compared with day 0 and with MenACWY recipients. The 56-69-year group was small, and its depth increase did not reach significance, likely because of low power. Reportedly, almost half of the unique spike-specific TCRs recognized epitopes lying outside the regions that are mutated in the B.1.351 and B.1.1.7 variants. Conclusions about previously exposed vaccinees are limited because only 5 or 6 AZD1222 recipients were SARS-CoV-2 seropositive at baseline. Vaccine-associated CD4 TCRs spanned the whole spike protein, with dominant responses in regions 160-218 and 743-854.

The sample's time point label, in plain terms: baseline before first vaccination. The vaccinee samples were drawn from two UK trials, COV001 and COV002, one of which was a single-blind randomized controlled phase 2/3 trial testing AZD1222 (ChAdOx1 nCoV-19) in healthy adults. For TCRbeta chain sequencing, PBMC samples were collected from trial participants at day 0 and at day 28 after the second dose. Regarding this clone: The target of this receptor is not known. The input lacks base qualities; no much larger clone sits a single base away.

The CDR3 regions of human TCRbeta chains were analyzed by immunosequencing. Regarding the original processing steps: Repertoire TCRs were checked for matches against a reference library of SARS-CoV-2-specific TCRs that had been generated using the MIRA antigen-specificity platform. Breadth was defined as the fraction of unique TCRs that were SARS-CoV-2-associated. Depth was defined as the fraction of total T cells that were SARS-CoV-2-associated. Each spike-specific TCR was assigned to its reactive spike region and to a CD4 or CD8 class using the MIRA data. Log10-transformed breadth and depth values were compared by one-way ANOVA with Sidak's multiple comparisons tests. TCRdb carries this immuneACCESS record with in-frame sequences only. Its versions omit some clonotypes, under half of them owing to an unresolved V gene in the studies checked, with the rest unexplained. That table supplies the V and J calls and clone size; D and trimming were determined from the DNA. The sample yields fewer than 90,000 clones; around 90% were counted once. The ten largest clones add up to roughly a quarter of the sample.

The CDR3 runs 14 residues from the cysteine to the phenylalanine. The entry retains the CDR3 DNA only, 42 bases that are in frame from base 1. CDR1 and CDR2 are read off the germline V gene (reference sequence) as LNHDA and SQIVND. At the junction V is shortened by 6 bases and J by 1 base; bases outside the gene matches: 5. The material sequenced was peripheral blood, taken on day 0 of AZD1222 vaccination. This sequence originates from an adult in good health. This chain joins TRBV19 to TRBJ1-1; 7 bases in the junction line up with TRBD1. The CDR3 reads as follows: CASRLRDRNTEAFF. Here is the DNA: TGTGCCAGTAGACTCCGGGACAGGAACACTGAAGCTTTCTTT.